This is a list of T cell receptor beta chains from one sample in a study of shared clonotypes between healthy human individuals. The protocol was immunoSEQ multiplex PCR, while the TCRdb copy is restricted to in-frame clones and leaves out a portion. The repertoire has hundreds of thousands of clones, 90% to 97% of them found once; the top ten carry 0.06%. Sequencing was carried out using naive CD4+ T cells sorted from blood. All receptors come from a woman aged 25 to 45 in good health. The CDR3 runs from the conserved cysteine through the conserved F or W. D genes are given only for firm matches.

len: 19
v_gene: TRBV11-3
d_gene: TRBD2
j_gene: TRBJ2-2
CDR3aa: CASSLDGSLAGSNTGELFF

len: 12
v_gene: TRBV5-1
d_gene: NA
j_gene: TRBJ1-2
CDR3aa: CASSGVGYGYTF

len: 14
v_gene: TRBV28
d_gene: NA
j_gene: TRBJ2-7
CDR3aa: CASRGLTTYYEQYF

len: 18
v_gene: TRBV18
d_gene: TRBD1
j_gene: TRBJ2-7
CDR3aa: CASSPLEPGQGTSYEQYF

len: 16
v_gene: TRBV27
d_gene: TRBD1
j_gene: TRBJ1-5
CDR3aa: CASSPLDRVSNQPQHF

len: 12
v_gene: TRBV6-5
d_gene: NA
j_gene: TRBJ2-7
CDR3aa: CASSDNVAEQYF

len: 17
v_gene: TRBV5-1
d_gene: NA
j_gene: TRBJ2-7
CDR3aa: CASSLASTRGASYEQYF

len: 14
v_gene: TRBV28
d_gene: NA
j_gene: TRBJ2-6
CDR3aa: CASSRHSGANVLTF

len: 13
v_gene: TRBV10-1
d_gene: NA
j_gene: TRBJ2-1
CDR3aa: CASSGASRDEQFF

len: 17
v_gene: TRBV7-9
d_gene: TRBD2
j_gene: TRBJ2-3
CDR3aa: CASSPRWTSGSSDTQYF

len: 15
v_gene: TRBV7-9
d_gene: NA
j_gene: TRBJ2-7
CDR3aa: CASSLDGGTRDEQYF

len: 15
v_gene: TRBV4-1
d_gene: NA
j_gene: TRBJ2-7
CDR3aa: CASSQPDKREIGQYF

len: 18
v_gene: TRBV5-4
d_gene: NA
j_gene: TRBJ2-6
CDR3aa: CASSLGSGWSSGANVLTF

len: 14
v_gene: TRBV6-1
d_gene: NA
j_gene: TRBJ2-7
CDR3aa: CASSEADIPYEQYF

len: 16
v_gene: TRBV6-1
d_gene: NA
j_gene: TRBJ2-5
CDR3aa: CASSEAFRFVQETQYF

len: 14
v_gene: TRBV27
d_gene: NA
j_gene: TRBJ1-4
CDR3aa: CASIPRDKNEKLFF

len: 16
v_gene: TRBV28
d_gene: NA
j_gene: TRBJ2-2
CDR3aa: CASTTMGTGKTGELFF

len: 17
v_gene: TRBV2
d_gene: NA
j_gene: TRBJ2-7
CDR3aa: CASSLPAELNSSHEQYF

len: 14
v_gene: TRBV19
d_gene: NA
j_gene: TRBJ1-5
CDR3aa: CASSSGQRNQPQHF

len: 15
v_gene: TRBV6-1
d_gene: NA
j_gene: TRBJ1-1
CDR3aa: CASSVTLGSDGEAFF

len: 12
v_gene: TRBV2
d_gene: NA
j_gene: TRBJ2-1
CDR3aa: CASRYSNNEQFF

len: 14
v_gene: TRBV5-1
d_gene: NA
j_gene: TRBJ2-5
CDR3aa: CASSPTGSQETQYF

len: 14
v_gene: TRBV29-1
d_gene: TRBD1
j_gene: TRBJ1-2
CDR3aa: CSVPGQGANYGYTF

len: 15
v_gene: TRBV27
d_gene: NA
j_gene: TRBJ2-7
CDR3aa: CASSPTLGGASEQYF

len: 15
v_gene: TRBV28
d_gene: TRBD1
j_gene: TRBJ1-2
CDR3aa: CASSSDRGSNYGYTF

len: 15
v_gene: TRBV11-2
d_gene: NA
j_gene: TRBJ2-7
CDR3aa: CASSLRIRVSYEQYF

len: 18
v_gene: TRBV4-2
d_gene: TRBD1
j_gene: TRBJ2-3
CDR3aa: CASSQATTGQGRADTQYF

len: 13
v_gene: TRBV28
d_gene: NA
j_gene: TRBJ2-2
CDR3aa: CASSFRMSGELFF

len: 12
v_gene: TRBV30
d_gene: NA
j_gene: TRBJ2-5
CDR3aa: CAWRGNEETQYF

len: 16
v_gene: TRBV4-1
d_gene: TRBD2
j_gene: TRBJ2-1
CDR3aa: CASSGGYRTSPNEQFF

len: 13
v_gene: TRBV28
d_gene: NA
j_gene: TRBJ2-6
CDR3aa: CASRTSNHNVLTF

len: 15
v_gene: TRBV5-6
d_gene: NA
j_gene: TRBJ2-1
CDR3aa: CASSSPGTWSNEQFF

len: 15
v_gene: TRBV7-2
d_gene: NA
j_gene: TRBJ2-5
CDR3aa: CASSLSGRPRETQYF

len: 15
v_gene: TRBV5-1
d_gene: NA
j_gene: TRBJ1-5
CDR3aa: CASMWQGKCNQPQHF

len: 17
v_gene: TRBV19
d_gene: NA
j_gene: TRBJ2-1
CDR3aa: CASSITRLFSSVNEQFF

len: 15
v_gene: TRBV19
d_gene: NA
j_gene: TRBJ1-1
CDR3aa: CASKYRTEGDTEAFF

len: 15
v_gene: TRBV6-6
d_gene: NA
j_gene: TRBJ1-3
CDR3aa: CASKLPGDVGNTIYF

len: 14
v_gene: TRBV19
d_gene: NA
j_gene: TRBJ2-7
CDR3aa: CASTPRDRSYEQYF

len: 14
v_gene: TRBV12-1
d_gene: NA
j_gene: TRBJ2-7
CDR3aa: CASSFAAGAPEQYF

len: 14
v_gene: TRBV15
d_gene: NA
j_gene: TRBJ2-7
CDR3aa: CATSRGGSGGEQYF